This paragraph covers one TCR beta chain sequence. These data are taken from a study of technical replicates of blood from a few donors. Method: immunoSEQ multiplex PCR; TCRdb's copy keeps in-frame clones and lacks some. The sample records some 77,000 clones, around nine tenths being singletons. CDR3 length: 13 amino acids. The ends were cut back, 0 bases at V and 2 bases at J, with 5 bases in the middle. V is TRBV23-1 and J is TRBJ2-7, with D unresolved. TRBV23-1 has ORF status, its function being uncertain. Sequencing input: T cells isolated from PBMCs. This clonotype was obtained from a human donor in good health. CDR3 DNA sequence: TGCGCCAGCAGTCAATCCCCCACCTACGAGCAGTACTTC. It specifies CASSQSPTYEQYF.